These 9 T cell receptor beta chains came from one sample sequenced in a study of response to subunit inactivated influenza vaccine. Via MiXCR, TCRdb re-called the RT-PCR reads, giving one row per CDR3 protein. This table has 450,000 to 700,000 distinct CDR3 sequences, approximately 14% appearing once. This specimen consisted of PBMCs from blood, obtained approximately 12 days after vaccination. The source is a man aged 45-65 years who received an inactivated influenza vaccine.

This clonotype was seen a handful of times. V usage is TRBV3-1 and J usage is TRBJ2-2; D ambiguous. CDR1 and CDR2 from the germline V gene are LGHDT and YNNKEL (reference sequence). There are 14 residues in the CDR3. V was trimmed by 0 bases and J by 5 bases, leaving 7 bases between them. As DNA, the CDR3 is TGTGCCAGCAGCCAAGATCCCAAAACCGGGGAGCTGTTTTTT. Translating it yields CASSQDPKTGELFF. Together with reference TRBV3-1 and TRBJ2-2, the CDR3 gives the full variable domain: DTAVSQTPKYLVTQMGNDKSIKCEQNLGHDTMYWYKQDSKKFLKIMFSYNNKELIINETVPNRFSPKSPDKAHLNLHINSLELGDSAVYFCASSQDPKTGELFFGEGSRLTVL.

This clonotype was counted between two and nine times. The V gene is TRBV9, the J gene TRBJ1-6; TRBD1 aligns across 8 bases. The germline CDR1 and CDR2 sequences are SGDLS and YYNGEE. After removal of 4 bases from V and 7 bases from J, the junction contained 7 bases not matched to a gene. The CDR3 runs 15 residues. Here the CDR3 reads CASSHHRGYNSPLHF. CDR3 nucleotide sequence: TGTGCCAGCAGCCACCACAGGGGGTACAATTCACCCCTCCACTTT.

The rearrangement links TRBV20-1 to TRBJ1-5, with TRBD1 identical over 8 bases. Germline V gives CDR1 DFQATT, CDR2 SNEGSKA (reference sequence). After removal of 5 bases from V and 6 bases from J, the junction contained 9 bases not matched to a gene. The CDR3 totals 14 residues. The CDR3 here is CSAGGQGRAQPQHF. The CDR3 DNA reads TGCAGTGCTGGCGGACAGGGTCGGGCTCAGCCCCAGCATTTT.

This clonotype has at least ten counts. The CDR3 sequence is CSARDTNGETQYF. In nucleotides, the CDR3 is TGCAGTGCTAGAGATACGAATGGAGAGACCCAGTACTTC. This sequence joins TRBV20-1 and TRBJ2-5, with D hard to call. Trimming took off 0 bases at V and 4 bases at J, with 9 bases between the two ends. Germline V gene sequence: CDR1 DFQATT, CDR2 SNEGSKA (reference sequence). The CDR3 totals 13 residues.

A few counts support this clonotype. The chain couples TRBV12-3 or TRBV12-4 to TRBJ2-1; 7 positions agree with TRBD1. The CDR3 contains 14 residues. With V trimmed by 3 bases and J by 7 bases, 6 bases remained unmatched. The CDR3 sequence: CASSFERGRNEQFF. The DNA for the CDR3 is TGTGCCAGCAGTTTCGAAAGGGGGCGGAATGAGCAGTTCTTC.

This clonotype was found a few times. V usage is TRBV7-9 and J usage is TRBJ2-7, with D possibly being TRBD2 (7 bases). V was trimmed by 2 bases and J by 12 bases, leaving 23 bases between them. From germline, CDR1 is SEHNR and CDR2 FQNEAQ (reference sequence). This CDR3 is 15 amino acids long. The CDR3, as DNA: TGTGCCAGCAGCTTACACCAGGGGCGCGGGAGCCCGTGGTACTTC. It yields the protein CASSLHQGRGSPWYF.

This clonotype was detected a few times. As DNA, the CDR3 is TGTGCCAGCACAACCGGGACTAGCTGGGACGAGCAGTACTTC. Amino acid sequence: CASTTGTSWDEQYF. The V call is TRBV6-2 or TRBV6-3, the J call TRBJ2-7; TRBD2 matches at 9 bases. The CDR3 is 14 amino acids. The V gene's germline CDR1 is MNHEY and CDR2 SVGEGT. The J segment lost 5 bases and the V segment lost 7 bases, leaving 9 bases of the junction unmatched.

This clonotype showed up just a few times. V and J are TRBV12-3 or TRBV12-4 and TRBJ2-3; TRBD1 is a possible D gene (7 bases). This CDR3 contains 14 residues. The germline V and J ends were trimmed by 7 bases and 2 bases, with 13 bases remaining between them. As DNA, the CDR3 is TGTGCCAGCACCCCAGGGGGGATCACAGATACGCAGTATTTT. Its translation: CASTPGGITDTQYF.

This clonotype was recorded a few times. J is TRBJ2-1 and V is TRBV20-1; 10 bases fit TRBD2. Trimming cost V 1 base and J 9 bases; bases outside gene matches: 9. Germline V gives CDR1 DFQATT, CDR2 SNEGSKA (reference sequence). The CDR3 consists of 15 residues. CDR3 sequence reads: CSARVSSGRAGEQFF. Written as DNA, the CDR3 is TGCAGTGCTAGAGTCTCCAGCGGGAGGGCCGGTGAGCAGTTCTTC.